This T cell receptor beta chain was obtained from a study of a mutant IDH1 vaccine in newly diagnosed glioma. Turning to the study itself: Patients received eight vaccinations in weeks 1, 3, 5, 7, 11, 15, 19, 23. Previous treatment comprised radiotherapy, temozolomide, or both, mostly both. Investigators started vaccination 4-6 weeks after radiotherapy alone, or with temozolomide cycles.

The sample's time point: week 11, during vaccination. Vaccinated patients received 300 ug of mutant IDH1 20-mer peptide per dose, with topical imiquimod. Each astrocytoma in the donors was new, WHO grade 3 or 4, IDH1-mutant and ATRX-lost. Using immunoSEQ multiplex PCR, the repertoire was profiled, and TCRdb retains in-frame clones only, with some absent. The data contain 100,000 to 120,000 clones, about 90% of them singletons. Turning to this clone: Antigen specificity is unknown.

This CDR3 spans 15 amino acids. V lost 7 bases and J 3 bases, leaving 20 bases between the germline ends. The V gene's germline CDR1 is SQVTM and CDR2 ANQGSEA. This receptor was taken from a woman in her forties or fifties with glioma. This sample comprised PBMCs, obtained from a glioma patient whose treatment included an IDH1 peptide vaccine. V and J are TRBV29-1 and TRBJ2-3, with a possible D match to TRBD1 (6 bases). The CDR3 DNA reads as TGCAGCGCCCAGGGGTTAGCAGAATTGACAGATACGCAGTATTTT. It encodes CSAQGLAELTDTQYF.